The 25 T cell receptor beta chains listed next were all sequenced from one sample in a study of blood T cell repertoires in COVID-19. Some clones are missing from TCRdb's copy, which holds only in-frame ones; the method was immunoSEQ multiplex PCR. The table records a few hundred thousand clones, around 91% of them present only once. The specimen sequenced was PBMCs or T cells enriched from blood (not recorded which). The origin of the receptors is a woman aged 40 to 49 who had recovered from COVID-19.

The chain carries TRBV11-3 and TRBJ2-2, with a weak D call TRBD2 (6 bases). V lost 2 bases and J 7 bases, leaving 17 bases between the germline ends. Germline V gene sequence: CDR1 SGHNT, CDR2 YENEEA. The CDR3 runs to 16 residues. The CDR3 DNA follows: TGTGCCAGCAGCTTAAGCCGGGCGGGGCGTAGCGGGGAGCTGTTTTTT. It translates to CASSLSRAGRSGELFF. Full variable domain (remainder filled in from reference TRBV11-3 and TRBJ2-2): EAGVVQSPRYKIIEKKQPVAFWCNPISGHNTLYWYLQNLGQGPELLIRYENEEAVDDSQLPKDRFSAERLKGVDSTLKIQPAELGDSAVYLCASSLSRAGRSGELFFGEGSRLTVL.

The chain carries TRBV9 and TRBJ2-1, with 12 bases lining up with TRBD2. With V trimmed by 0 bases and J by 5 bases, 9 bases remained unmatched. The CDR3 runs 18 residues. Germline values: CDR1 SGDLS, CDR2 YYNGEE. CDR3 in amino acids: CASSVAGLAGGRDNEQFF. The CDR3 bases are TGTGCCAGCAGCGTAGCAGGGCTAGCGGGAGGGAGAGACAATGAGCAGTTCTTC.

This chain uses TRBV27 with TRBJ2-1; 8 bases fit TRBD1. CDR1 and CDR2 from the germline V gene are MNHEY and SMNVEV (reference sequence). Trimming removed 5 bases from V and 6 bases from J; junction bases left unmatched: 6. The CDR3 totals 14 residues. CDR3 loop: CASSQRDRINEQFF. Here the CDR3 DNA reads TGTGCCAGCAGTCAACGGGACAGGATCAATGAGCAGTTCTTC.

The rearrangement links TRBV6-5 to TRBJ2-1; 7 nucleotides line up with TRBD2. Germline V gene sequence: CDR1 MNHEY, CDR2 SVGAGI. The CDR3 consists of 14 residues. J gave up 0 bases and V 5 bases, and 1 base lay outside the gene matches. The DNA of the CDR3 is TGTGCCAGCAGTAGGGACTACTCCTACAATGAGCAGTTCTTC. This sequence encodes CASSRDYSYNEQFF.

The V and J genes are TRBV9 and TRBJ2-7, with 16 bases that match TRBD2. After removal of 4 bases from V and 7 bases from J, the junction contained 8 bases not matched to a gene. Looked up from germline, CDR1 is SGDLS and CDR2 is YYNGEE. This CDR3 is 16 amino acids long. The CDR3 is CASSSTPGLAGGEQYF. CDR3 coding DNA: TGTGCCAGCAGCTCTACGCCGGGACTAGCGGGAGGGGAGCAGTACTTC.

This chain links TRBV5-1 with TRBJ2-7; 12 nucleotides align to TRBD2. Losses at the gene ends were 0 bases for V and 4 bases for J; bases not matched to a gene: 8. This CDR3 spans 17 amino acids. Germline-derived CDR1 and CDR2 are SGHRS and YFSETQ. The CDR3 reads CASSLARGGTSGYEQYF. CDR3 nucleotide sequence: TGCGCCAGCAGCTTGGCCCGGGGGGGGACTAGCGGGTACGAGCAGTACTTC.

The rearrangement uses TRBV2 and TRBJ2-3; the match to TRBD2 covers 13 bases. Germline V gene data show CDR1 as SNHLY and CDR2 as FYNNEI. With 8 bases clipped from V and 4 bases from J, the junction kept 6 bases outside the gene matches. The CDR3 length is 15 residues. CDR3 protein: CASSFGLAGADTQYF. The DNA for the CDR3 is TGTGCCAGCTCCTTCGGACTAGCGGGGGCAGATACGCAGTATTTT.

The CDR3 region has the DNA TGTGCCAGCAGTTTAGCGGGGCCCCAAGAGACCCAGTACTTC. It is translated as CASSLAGPQETQYF. V and J are TRBV28 and TRBJ2-5, with D possibly matching TRBD2 (6 bases). The germline V gene has CDR1 MDHEN and CDR2 SYDVKM. The CDR3 sequence is 14 residues long. Trimming took 2 bases from V and 1 from J, leaving 8 bases between them.

The J gene is TRBJ1-5, the V gene TRBV28; 9 positions match TRBD1. The CDR3 extends over 14 amino acids. Trimming removed 6 bases from V and 7 bases from J; junction bases left unmatched: 7. CDR1 is MDHEN, CDR2 SYDVKM, per germline. The chain's CDR3 is CASRPGQGDQPQHF. The CDR3 nucleotides read TGTGCCAGCAGACCGGGACAGGGTGACCAGCCCCAGCATTTT.

The chain uses TRBV24-1 and TRBJ2-1; no definite D call. This CDR3 spans 13 amino acids. Trimming removed 1 base at V and 7 bases at J, with 7 bases between. Germline V gives CDR1 KGHDR, CDR2 SFDVKD. CDR3 bases: TGTGCCACCAGTGATTTTAGAAGTAATGAGCAGTTCTTC. Translation gives CATSDFRSNEQFF.

The chain links TRBV4-2 to TRBJ2-1, with 9 bases matching TRBD2. CDR1 is LGHNA, CDR2 YNFKEQ, per germline. The trim removed 4 bases at V and 3 bases at J, leaving 4 bases unmatched. CDR3 length: 15 residues. The CDR3 DNA follows: TGTGCCAGCAGCCCAAGACTAGCGGTCTACAATGAGCAGTTCTTC. It yields the protein CASSPRLAVYNEQFF.

The chain recombines TRBV11-3 with TRBJ2-5; D might be TRBD2 (5 bases). The CDR3 loop spans 14 amino acids. V shed 2 bases and J shed 3 bases, with 10 bases lying between them. In germline, CDR1 is SGHNT, CDR2 YENEEA. The CDR3 sequence is CASSLRGWEETQYF. The CDR3 DNA reads TGTGCCAGCAGCTTACGGGGTTGGGAAGAGACCCAGTACTTC.

V and J are TRBV18 and TRBJ1-1; 7 bases are a match to TRBD1. The germline V gene has CDR1 KGHSH and CDR2 LQKENI. The ends lost 4 bases at V and 0 bases at J; junction bases unmatched: 5. CDR3 length equals 15 residues. CDR3 sequence reads: CASSQRDRMNTEAFF. Written as DNA, the CDR3 is TGTGCCAGCTCACAAAGGGACAGAATGAACACTGAAGCTTTCTTT.

This chain uses TRBV19 with TRBJ1-2, with 8 bases matching TRBD1. The CDR3 length is 16 residues. Trimming took 1 base from V and 6 from J; bases not matched to a gene: 10. Germline loops: CDR1 LNHDA, CDR2 SQIVND (reference sequence). The CDR3 region is CASSIVNPAGGNGYTF. The CDR3 region has the DNA TGTGCCAGTAGTATAGTAAACCCGGCAGGGGGCAATGGCTACACCTTC.

The chain links TRBV19 to TRBJ2-7, with a weak D call TRBD2 (7 bases). CDR3 length: 16 amino acids. The germline V gene encodes CDR1 LNHDA and CDR2 SQIVND (reference sequence). V was cut by 3 bases and J by 0 bases, with 15 bases left in between. In nucleotides, the CDR3 is TGTGCCAGTAGTATTGCGGGGGCATCCGTCTCCTACGAGCAGTACTTC. The encoded protein is CASSIAGASVSYEQYF.

The chain links TRBV19 to TRBJ1-1; D is undetermined. Trimming stripped 9 bases from V and 6 bases from J, with 14 bases between. Germline V gene sequence: CDR1 LNHDA, CDR2 SQIVND (reference sequence). The CDR3 covers 12 residues. For the CDR3, the DNA is TGTGCCAGCAGACTCCGGGAGGCTGAAGCTTTCTTT. As protein: CASRLREAEAFF.

This clone has just a few counts. The chain uses TRBV5-1 and TRBJ1-1; D unclear. The CDR3 is made up of 13 amino acids. CDR1 is SGHRS and CDR2 is YFSETQ in the germline V gene. The germline V and J ends were trimmed by 5 bases and 1 base, with 9 bases remaining between them. The CDR3 region is CASRDEGNTEAFF. For the CDR3, the DNA is TGCGCCAGCAGGGACGAGGGGAACACTGAAGCTTTCTTT.

The chain links TRBV2 to TRBJ1-2, with D hard to call. The CDR3 has 13 residues. The germline V and J ends were trimmed by 3 bases and 12 bases, with 17 bases remaining between them. Germline V gene sequence: CDR1 SNHLY, CDR2 FYNNEI. CDR3 nucleotides: TGTGCCAGCAGTGAGTCGGGATTCATGAGAAACACCTTC. Its translation is CASSESGFMRNTF.

This rearrangement joins TRBV7-8 to TRBJ1-2; 10 nucleotides agree with TRBD1. CDR3 size: 16 residues. Germline V gene lookup returns CDR1 SGHVS and CDR2 FQNEAQ. J lost 4 bases, V lost 7 bases, and 12 bases had no gene match. The CDR3 reads CASTTVGTGAPYGYTF. The CDR3 nucleotides read TGTGCCAGCACCACCGTAGGGACAGGGGCCCCCTATGGCTACACCTTC.

The J gene is TRBJ2-1, the V gene TRBV6-5, with D possibly matching TRBD2 (6 bases). Looked up from germline, CDR1 is MNHEY and CDR2 is SVGAGI. Trimming removed 2 bases at V and 8 bases at J, with 16 bases between. The CDR3 covers 15 residues. This chain's CDR3 is CASSYKRVEVDEQFF. DNA for the CDR3: TGTGCCAGCAGTTACAAGCGGGTGGAGGTGGATGAGCAGTTCTTC.

This CDR3 reads CASSSRPSVSYEQYF. The CDR3 DNA follows: TGTGCCAGCAGCTCTAGACCTAGTGTGTCTTACGAGCAGTACTTC. V and J are TRBV5-8 and TRBJ2-7, with D uncertain. The CDR3 extends over 15 amino acids. Per germline, CDR1 SGHTS and CDR2 YDEGEE. The germline V and J ends were trimmed by 3 bases and 4 bases, with 17 bases remaining between them.

The genes are TRBV7-6 and TRBJ2-3; 12 positions agree with TRBD2. Germline V CDR1 and CDR2: SGHVS, FNYEAQ. The CDR3 consists of 16 residues. V shed 5 bases and J 2 bases; nucleotides not matched to a gene: 5. Written as DNA, the CDR3 is TGTGCCAGCAGCACCGGACTAGCGGGGAACACAGATACGCAGTATTTT. Encoded protein: CASSTGLAGNTDTQYF.

This clone was observed once. The rearrangement links TRBV4-3 to TRBJ2-3, with 8 bases aligning to TRBD2. The CDR3 consists of 22 residues. Germline trimming cut 0 bases from V and 2 bases from J; bases unmatched to any gene: 22. From germline, CDR1 is LGHNA and CDR2 YSLEER. CDR3 sequence reads: CASSQEVPRVDALAVYTDTQYF. CDR3 bases: TGCGCCAGCAGCCAAGAGGTCCCCAGGGTTGATGCACTAGCGGTGTACACAGATACGCAGTATTTT.

This clone was found a few times. The CDR3 DNA sequence: TGTGCCAGCAGCTTATTCCGGGACTCGAACTACGAGCAGTACTTC. Encoded protein: CASSLFRDSNYEQYF. The genes are TRBV11-1 and TRBJ2-7; tentatively, D is TRBD2 (6 bases). The CDR3 loop spans 15 amino acids. The germline V and J ends were trimmed by 2 bases and 3 bases, with 14 bases remaining between them. Germline-derived CDR1 and CDR2 are SGHAT and FQDESV (reference sequence).

The V and J genes are TRBV19 and TRBJ1-1; the D gene is possibly TRBD1 (5 bases). The germline V gene encodes CDR1 LNHDA and CDR2 SQIVND (reference sequence). V lost 6 bases and J lost 3, with 14 bases in between. The CDR3 loop spans 14 amino acids. The CDR3 DNA reads as TGTGCCAGTAGCTCAGGGTTTGCGGACACTGAAGCTTTCTTT. Translating gives CASSSGFADTEAFF. The variable domain in full, with the rest retrieved from reference TRBV19 and TRBJ1-1, is DGGITQSPKYLFRKEGQNVTLSCEQNLNHDAMYWYRQDPGQGLRLIYYSQIVNDFQKGDIAEGYSVSREKKESFPLTVTSAQKNPTAFYLCASSSGFADTEAFFGQGTRLTVV.